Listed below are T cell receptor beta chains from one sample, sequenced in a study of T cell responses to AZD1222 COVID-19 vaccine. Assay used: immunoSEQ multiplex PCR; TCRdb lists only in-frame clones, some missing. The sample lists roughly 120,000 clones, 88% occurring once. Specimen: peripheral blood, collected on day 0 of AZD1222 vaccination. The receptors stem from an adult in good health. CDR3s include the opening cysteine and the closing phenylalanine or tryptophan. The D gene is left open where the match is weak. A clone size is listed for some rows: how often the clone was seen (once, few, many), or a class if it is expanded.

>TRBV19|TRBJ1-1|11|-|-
TGTGCCAGTATGTGGGCAACTGAAGCTTTCTTT
CASMWATEAFF
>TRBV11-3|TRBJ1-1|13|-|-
TGTGCCAGCAGCTTAGGAACCTACACTGAAGCTTTCTTT
CASSLGTYTEAFF
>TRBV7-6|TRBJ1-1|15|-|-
TGTGCCAGCAGCTTAGGATCAGGGCGGGCCACTGAAGCTTTCTTT
CASSLGSGRATEAFF
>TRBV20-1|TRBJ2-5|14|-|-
TGCAGTGCTAGTGGGCGGAGCATACAAGAGACCCAGTACTTC
CSASGRSIQETQYF
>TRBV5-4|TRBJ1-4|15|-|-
TGTGCCAGCAGCCTAAAGGGGTCGGGGGATGAAAAACTGTTTTTT
CASSLKGSGDEKLFF
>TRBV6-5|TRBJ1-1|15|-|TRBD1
TGTGCCAGCAGAAAAGGAACAGGGGTGCACACTGAAGCTTTCTTT
CASRKGTGVHTEAFF
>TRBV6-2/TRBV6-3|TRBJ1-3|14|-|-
TGTGCCAGCAGTCCGACCGGCTCTGGAAACACCATATATTTT
CASSPTGSGNTIYF
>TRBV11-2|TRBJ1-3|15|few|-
TGTGCCAGCAGCTCCCCCAAGGACGCCGGAAACACCATATATTTT
CASSSPKDAGNTIYF
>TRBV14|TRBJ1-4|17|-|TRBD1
TGTGCCAGCAGCCAAGCCAGGAGGACCAGGGGGGGTGAAAAACTGTTTTTT
CASSQARRTRGGEKLFF
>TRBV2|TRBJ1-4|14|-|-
TGTGCCAGCAAGGTGGAGAGGTTGCTTGAAAAACTGTTTTTT
CASKVERLLEKLFF
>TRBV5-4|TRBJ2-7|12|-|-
TGTGCCAGCAGCTTACAGCCCTACGAGCAGTACTTC
CASSLQPYEQYF
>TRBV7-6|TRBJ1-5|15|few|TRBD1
TGTGCCAGCAGCTTAGAACAGGGGTTTGGCCAGCCCCAGCATTTT
CASSLEQGFGQPQHF
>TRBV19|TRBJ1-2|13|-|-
TGTGCCAGTAGTTTGACTGTTGACTATGGCTACACCTTC
CASSLTVDYGYTF